Below are 31 T cell receptor beta chains sequenced from a single sample in a study of cytomegalovirus exposure and HLA in healthy donors (dated by TCRdb to about 2017). The library was built by means of the immunoSEQ multiplex PCR assay. For the multiplex PCR, a mixture combining 60 forward primers for TCR Vbeta segments and 13 reverse primers for TCR Jbeta segments was used. TCRdb stores this immuneACCESS table with in-frame sequences only. Part of the clones is absent; in the studies checked, under half of the shortfall reflects unresolved V genes, and no reason is known for the rest. Counted in this sample were 150,000 to 200,000 clones; approximately 80% of them appeared once. The ten largest make up about 2% of the sample. Sequencing was carried out using PBMCs. These receptors originate from a woman in her 50s in good health and CMV-seronegative.

The rearrangement uses TRBV28 and TRBJ2-7; D gene uncertain. The CDR3 loop spans 13 amino acids. The V gene's germline CDR1 is MDHEN and CDR2 SYDVKM. V shed 5 bases and J shed 12 bases, with 20 bases lying between them. The CDR3 region is CASSPPGSPRRYF. The DNA of the CDR3 is TGTGCCAGCAGTCCCCCCGGGTCCCCTAGGAGGTACTTC.

This chain uses TRBV6-5 with TRBJ2-7, with TRBD2 identical over 12 bases. CDR1 MNHEY and CDR2 SVGAGI come from the germline V gene. V lost 7 bases, J lost 1 base, and 5 bases stayed unmatched. This CDR3 is built from 15 residues. DNA for the CDR3: TGTGCCAGCAAACCTACTAGCGGGGGGTCCTACGAGCAGTACTTC. Its translation: CASKPTSGGSYEQYF.

The rearrangement joins TRBV5-1 to TRBJ1-4; D gene ambiguous. V shed 4 bases and J shed 2 bases, with 9 bases lying between them. The CDR3 has 14 amino acids. Germline CDR1 SGHRS, CDR2 YFSETQ. In DNA form, the CDR3 reads TGCGCCAGCAGCCGAAGCGACACTAATGAAAAACTGTTTTTT. This gives the protein CASSRSDTNEKLFF.

This clone has just a few counts. In DNA, the CDR3 is TGTGCCAGCATGGGGCGCGTCGGCACCGGGGAGCTGTTTTTT. Its protein product is CASMGRVGTGELFF. V usage is TRBV7-3 and J usage is TRBJ2-2; D is possibly TRBD1 (5 bases). The germline gives CDR1 SGHTA, CDR2 FQGTGA. The CDR3 covers 14 residues. The V and J ends lost 7 bases and 4 bases respectively, with 13 bases between them.

This clone was seen a single time. V gene TRBV7-3 combines with J gene TRBJ2-1; 7 bases fit TRBD2. Germline V gene lookup returns CDR1 SGHTA and CDR2 FQGTGA. CDR3 length: 16 amino acids. Losses at the gene ends were 5 bases for V and 6 bases for J; bases not matched to a gene: 13. The CDR3 sequence is CASSTLPASGFNEQFF. CDR3 bases: TGTGCCAGCAGCACACTCCCAGCTAGCGGATTCAATGAGCAGTTCTTC.

CDR3 DNA: TGTGCCAGCAGCGTGGGAGGAGCCTACGAGCAGTACTTC. Translation: CASSVGGAYEQYF. The chain couples TRBV2 to TRBJ2-7; tentatively, D is TRBD2 (6 bases). Germline V gene data show CDR1 as SNHLY and CDR2 as FYNNEI. The CDR3 contains 13 residues. Deletions cut 6 bases from V and 2 bases from J, with 11 bases between.

The chain joins TRBV28 to TRBJ1-5; a possible D gene is TRBD1 (5 bases). V was trimmed by 8 bases and J by 2 bases, leaving 10 bases between them. The CDR3 has 13 amino acids. Germline CDR1 is MDHEN and CDR2 is SYDVKM. Here the CDR3 DNA reads TGTGCCAGCTGGGCGGGGGGCAATCAGCCCCAGCATTTT. Translation: CASWAGGNQPQHF.

This clone appeared a single time. This sequence joins TRBV6-5 and TRBJ2-7; 10 bases agree with TRBD2. V gave up 0 bases and J gave up 3 bases; unmatched junction bases: 5. CDR3 length: 16 amino acids. CDR1 MNHEY and CDR2 SVGAGI come from the germline V gene. CDR3 loop: CASSYSVLAGNYEQYF. DNA for the CDR3: TGTGCCAGCAGTTACTCGGTACTAGCGGGGAACTACGAGCAGTACTTC.

This sequence joins TRBV4-2 and TRBJ1-6; D ambiguous. V shed 8 bases and J shed 0 bases, with 11 bases lying between them. This CDR3 is 15 amino acids long. Germline V gene sequence: CDR1 LGHNA, CDR2 YNFKEQ. CDR3: CASAPGSSYNSPLHF. The CDR3 DNA reads as TGTGCCAGCGCCCCGGGGAGCTCCTATAATTCACCCCTCCACTTT.

This clone has only one observation. J is TRBJ1-2 and V is TRBV28; a weak D match, TRBD1 (6 bases). The CDR3 is made up of 16 amino acids. The ends were cut back, 4 bases at V and 4 bases at J, with 19 bases in the middle. Germline loops: CDR1 MDHEN, CDR2 SYDVKM. Here the CDR3 DNA reads TGTGCCAGCAGTTCCCCGGTCGGGGGGCGCGGCTATGGCTACACCTTC. Translated, it gives CASSSPVGGRGYGYTF.

The CDR3 protein is CASSLVMDRNNTGELFF. The CDR3 DNA reads TGTGCCAGCAGTTTAGTAATGGACAGGAACAACACCGGGGAGCTGTTTTTT. The chain is built from TRBV28 and TRBJ2-2, with TRBD1 matching 7 bases. There are 17 residues in the CDR3. V was clipped by 2 bases and J by 2 bases; unmatched bases: 8. Germline CDR1 and CDR2: MDHEN and SYDVKM. The full variable domain, with the rest looked up from reference TRBV28 and TRBJ2-2, is DVKVTQSSRYLVKRTGEKVFLECVQDMDHENMFWYRQDPGLGLRLIYFSYDVKMKEKGDIPEGYSVSREKKERFSLILESASTNQTSMYLCASSLVMDRNNTGELFFGEGSRLTVL.

Of note for this clone: As the CDR3 is not closed by the conserved phenylalanine or tryptophan, this likely results from a read error. J is TRBJ1-2 and V is TRBV4-3; 9 bases line up with TRBD1. After removal of 5 bases from V and 1 base from J, the junction contained 5 bases not matched to a gene. CDR1 is LGHNA and CDR2 is YSLEER in the germline V gene. The CDR3 has 15 amino acids. In nucleotides, the CDR3 is TGCGCCAGCAGCTTGGACAGGGGAAGTAACTATGGCTACACCCTC. Encoded protein: CASSLDRGSNYGYTL.

This chain joins TRBV19 and TRBJ2-1; 8 bases are a match to TRBD2. This CDR3 is built from 18 residues. In germline, CDR1 is LNHDA, CDR2 SQIVND (reference sequence). V shed 4 bases, J shed 5 bases, and the junction held 16 bases outside the gene matches. This CDR3 is CASSKGTSGLAGNNEQFF. CDR3 bases: TGTGCCAGTAGTAAAGGGACCTCCGGACTAGCTGGGAACAATGAGCAGTTCTTC.

The rearrangement links TRBV6-1 to TRBJ1-5; D call uncertain. The V and J ends lost 3 bases and 11 bases respectively, with 14 bases between them. Germline assignment: CDR1 MNHNS and CDR2 SASEGT. The CDR3 length is 13 residues. The CDR3: CASSDASRRAQHF. The DNA for the CDR3 is TGTGCCAGCAGTGATGCAAGTCGCCGGGCCCAGCATTTT.

The chain carries TRBV6-5 and TRBJ2-1; 7 bases are a match to TRBD1. Germline-derived CDR1 and CDR2 are MNHEY and SVGAGI. The CDR3 contains 13 residues. Trimming removed 6 bases from V and 6 bases from J; junction bases left unmatched: 5. The CDR3 region has the DNA TGTGCCAGCAGAGACTCAGGGGGCAATGAGCAGTTCTTC. Its protein product is CASRDSGGNEQFF.

This sequence joins TRBV11-2 and TRBJ1-3; 9 positions agree with TRBD1. Germline V CDR1 and CDR2: SGHAT, FQNNGV. This CDR3 has 17 amino acids. The V segment lost 1 base and the J segment 0 bases; nucleotides outside the gene matches: 4. The CDR3 DNA follows: TGTGCCAGCAGCTTAGCGGGACAGGGAGGCTCTGGAAACACCATATATTTT. Encoded protein: CASSLAGQGGSGNTIYF.

The CDR3 DNA reads TGTGCCAGCAGTTTAAATTCGGGAATCCGGAACAATGAGCAGTTCTTC. Protein sequence: CASSLNSGIRNNEQFF. J is TRBJ2-1 and V is TRBV28; tentatively, D is TRBD2 (5 bases). CDR1 is MDHEN and CDR2 is SYDVKM in the germline V gene. This CDR3 is 16 amino acids long. Trimming took off 2 bases at V and 5 bases at J, with 16 bases between the two ends.

This sequence joins TRBV6-5 and TRBJ1-4, with D maybe TRBD1 (6 bases). Germline V gives CDR1 MNHEY, CDR2 SVGAGI. The CDR3 sequence is 16 residues long. V was cut by 2 bases and J by 1 base, with 11 bases left in between. The CDR3 sequence is CASSYRGIGTNEKLFF. CDR3 sequence (DNA): TGTGCCAGCAGTTACAGGGGGATAGGAACTAATGAAAAACTGTTTTTT.

DNA of the CDR3: TGTGCCAGCAGGGGAGGGAACACCGGGGAGCTGTTTTTT. Translation gives CASRGGNTGELFF. V and J are TRBV28 and TRBJ2-2; possible D gene TRBD2, 6 bases. V was pared by 6 bases and J by 1 base, with 6 bases between. This CDR3 spans 13 amino acids. Germline loops: CDR1 MDHEN, CDR2 SYDVKM.

The chain links TRBV5-1 to TRBJ1-1; D perhaps matches TRBD1 (6 bases). The germline V gene has CDR1 SGHRS and CDR2 YFSETQ. This CDR3 has 15 residues. The ends were cut back, 3 bases at V and 2 bases at J, with 14 bases in the middle. The CDR3 sequence: CASSSYIGGNTEAFF. In nucleotides, the CDR3 is TGCGCCAGCAGCTCCTATATAGGGGGTAACACTGAAGCTTTCTTT. Using reference TRBV5-1 and TRBJ1-1 for the parts outside the CDR3, the full variable domain is KAGVTQTPRYLIKTRGQQVTLSCSPISGHRSVSWYQQTPGQGLQFLFEYFSETQRNKGNFPGRFSGRQFSNSRSEMNVSTLELGDSALYLCASSSYIGGNTEAFFGQGTRLTVV.

The chain joins TRBV7-9 to TRBJ1-5; D unresolved. V was cut by 1 base and J by 4 bases, with 5 bases left in between. The CDR3 extends over 13 amino acids. CDR1 and CDR2 from the germline V gene are SEHNR and FQNEAQ (reference sequence). Here the CDR3 reads CASSLVQNQPQHF. DNA for the CDR3: TGTGCCAGCAGCTTAGTTCAGAATCAGCCCCAGCATTTT.

The rearrangement links TRBV7-2 to TRBJ1-5; possible D gene TRBD1, 6 bases. The CDR3 is 15 amino acids. Germline assignment: CDR1 SGHTA and CDR2 FQGNSA. Trimming took off 1 base at V and 5 bases at J, with 12 bases between the two ends. The CDR3 nucleotides are TGTGCCAGCAGCTTAGAGGGCAGGGGACATCAGCCCCAGCATTTT. The encoded protein is CASSLEGRGHQPQHF.

The V and J genes are TRBV7-6 and TRBJ2-5; 9 bases are a match to TRBD2. Germline V gives CDR1 SGHVS, CDR2 FNYEAQ. The V gene end was trimmed by 0 bases and the J gene end by 5 bases; junction bases not matched to a gene: 7. This CDR3 region has 16 residues. The CDR3 nucleotides are TGTGCCAGCAGCTTAGCGCTGGTGAGCGGGGGGGAGACCCAGTACTTC. Encoded protein: CASSLALVSGGETQYF.

Comment on this clone: Its ends do not fully match the called genes, so a read error is possible. The chain is built from TRBV7-9 and TRBJ2-5, with 10 bases that match TRBD1. The germline V gene encodes CDR1 SEHNR and CDR2 FQNEAQ (reference sequence). This CDR3 has 11 amino acids. The CDR3: CASSQGQGEHF. In nucleotides, the CDR3 is TGTGCCAGCAGCCAAGGACAGGGGGAACACTTC.

This clone was found once. V gene TRBV9 combines with J gene TRBJ1-2, with D perhaps TRBD1 (6 bases). Trimming took off 3 bases at V and 2 bases at J, with 14 bases between the two ends. The CDR3 covers 15 residues. Germline V gene sequence: CDR1 SGDLS, CDR2 YYNGEE. The CDR3 protein is CASSARAGANYGYTF. For the CDR3, the DNA is TGTGCCAGCAGCGCCAGAGCGGGGGCCAACTATGGCTACACCTTC.

Only one count was recorded for this clone. Sequence at one end of the junction differs from germline and may be a read error. This CDR3 is also generated by other DNA sequences in the sample. The chain couples TRBV7-2 to TRBJ2-7; the D is unclear. Germline CDR1 is SGHTA and CDR2 is FQGNSA. The CDR3 totals 13 residues. In nucleotides, the CDR3 is TGCGCCAGCTGTGAGCCCCAATCTTACGAGCAGTACTTC. Residues: CASCEPQSYEQYF.

The sample holds a few counts of this clone. The chain couples TRBV5-6 to TRBJ2-1; D is possibly TRBD2 (6 bases). The CDR3 totals 15 residues. The V gene's germline CDR1 is SGHDT and CDR2 YYEEEE. The V and J ends lost 4 bases and 0 bases respectively, with 11 bases between them. This CDR3 reads CASSTEGSSYNEQFF. The CDR3 nucleotides are TGTGCCAGCAGCACGGAGGGAAGCTCCTACAATGAGCAGTTCTTC.

The chain joins TRBV5-1 to TRBJ1-4, with D maybe TRBD1 (5 bases). The CDR3 has 15 amino acids. Germline CDR1 and CDR2: SGHRS and YFSETQ. V lost 1 base and J 7 bases, leaving 14 bases between the germline ends. In DNA form, the CDR3 reads TGCGCCAGCAGCTTGTTGGGGACTCACGGTGAAAAACTGTTTTTT. Residues: CASSLLGTHGEKLFF. The variable domain in full, with the rest retrieved from reference TRBV5-1 and TRBJ1-4, is KAGVTQTPRYLIKTRGQQVTLSCSPISGHRSVSWYQQTPGQGLQFLFEYFSETQRNKGNFPGRFSGRQFSNSRSEMNVSTLELGDSALYLCASSLLGTHGEKLFFGSGTQLSVL.

In this sample, this clone turned up once. The chain joins TRBV7-7 to TRBJ1-1; the D is unclear. This CDR3 has 14 amino acids. The V gene's germline CDR1 is SSHAT and CDR2 FNYEAQ (reference sequence). Trimming left V 5 bases short and J 0 bases short, with 10 bases between. DNA for the CDR3: TGTGCCAGCAGCCTAGAAGACTTGAACACTGAAGCTTTCTTT. As protein: CASSLEDLNTEAFF.

The V and J genes are TRBV28 and TRBJ2-2; TRBD1 matches 8 bases. V lost 6 bases and J lost 1; bases outside the gene matches: 7. Per the germline V gene, CDR1 is MDHEN and CDR2 is SYDVKM. The CDR3 spans 16 residues. CDR3 protein: CASSTTGTGNTGELFF. As DNA, the CDR3 is TGTGCCAGCAGCACAACCGGGACAGGGAACACCGGGGAGCTGTTTTTT.

The chain uses TRBV28 and TRBJ1-5; TRBD1 might be the D (5 bases). Trimming stripped 3 bases from V and 4 bases from J, with 16 bases between. The CDR3 spans 16 residues. CDR1 and CDR2 from the germline V gene are MDHEN and SYDVKM. Here the CDR3 reads CASSFSVRAGNQPQHF. In DNA form, the CDR3 reads TGTGCCAGCAGTTTTAGTGTAAGGGCAGGGAATCAGCCCCAGCATTTT.